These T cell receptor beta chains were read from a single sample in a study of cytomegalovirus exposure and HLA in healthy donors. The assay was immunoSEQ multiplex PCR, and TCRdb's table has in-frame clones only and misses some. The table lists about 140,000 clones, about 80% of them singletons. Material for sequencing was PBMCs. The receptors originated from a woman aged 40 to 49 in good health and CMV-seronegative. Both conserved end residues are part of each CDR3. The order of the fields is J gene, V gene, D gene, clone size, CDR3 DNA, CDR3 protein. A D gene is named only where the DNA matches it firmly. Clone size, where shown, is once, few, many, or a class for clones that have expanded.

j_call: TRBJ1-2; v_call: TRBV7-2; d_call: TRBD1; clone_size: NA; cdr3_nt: TGTGCCAGCAGCTCTAGAATTATGGATACAGGACAGGACTATGGCTACACCTTC; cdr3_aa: CASSSRIMDTGQDYGYTF
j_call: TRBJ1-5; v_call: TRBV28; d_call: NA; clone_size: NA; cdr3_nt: TGTGCCAGCAGTTTAGGGGGGTTGAGCAATCAGCCCCAGCATTTT; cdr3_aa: CASSLGGLSNQPQHF
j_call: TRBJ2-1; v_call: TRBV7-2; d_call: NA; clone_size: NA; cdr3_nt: TGTGCCAGCAGCTTGGCACTAGCCTACAATGAGCAGTTCTTC; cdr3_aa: CASSLALAYNEQFF
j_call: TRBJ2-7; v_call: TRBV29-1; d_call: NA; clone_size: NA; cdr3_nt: TGCAGCGTTGCCCCAGGGAACGAGCAGTACTTC; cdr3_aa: CSVAPGNEQYF
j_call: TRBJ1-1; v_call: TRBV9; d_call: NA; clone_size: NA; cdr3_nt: TGTGCCAGCAGCGTAGAACAGGGAAGTGTTGCTTTCTTT; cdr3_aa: CASSVEQGSVAFF
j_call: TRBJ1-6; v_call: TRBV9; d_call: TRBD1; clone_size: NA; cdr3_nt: TGTGCCAGCAGCGCCCCGACAGGGTCCTATAATTCACCCCTCCACTTT; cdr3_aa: CASSAPTGSYNSPLHF
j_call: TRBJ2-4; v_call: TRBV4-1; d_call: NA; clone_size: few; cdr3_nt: TGCGCCAGCAGCCAACCAGCGACGGCCAAAAACATTCAGTACTTC; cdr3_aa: CASSQPATAKNIQYF
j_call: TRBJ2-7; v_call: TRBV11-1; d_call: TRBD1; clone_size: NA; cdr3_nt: TGTGCCAGCAGCTTTAACCGGGACAGGGGGTCCTACGAGCAGTACTTC; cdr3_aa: CASSFNRDRGSYEQYF
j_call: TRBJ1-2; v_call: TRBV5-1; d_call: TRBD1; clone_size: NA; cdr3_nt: TGCGCCAGCAGCTTGGTAGGGGGCGAGGATGGCTACACCTTC; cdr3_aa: CASSLVGGEDGYTF
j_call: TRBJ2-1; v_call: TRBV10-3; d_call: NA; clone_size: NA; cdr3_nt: TGTGCCATCAGTGAAGTGGGAGCCTCCTACAATGAGCAGTTCTTC; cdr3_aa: CAISEVGASYNEQFF
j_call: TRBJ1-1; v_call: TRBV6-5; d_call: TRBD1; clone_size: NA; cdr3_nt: TGTGCCAGCAGTTACTCGTGGACAGGGATGAACACTGAAGCTTTCTTT; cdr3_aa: CASSYSWTGMNTEAFF
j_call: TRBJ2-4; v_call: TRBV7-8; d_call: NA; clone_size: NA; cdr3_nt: TGTGCCAGCAGCTTAGCGGGGAGTATGGTTGCGAACATTCAGTACTTC; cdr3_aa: CASSLAGSMVANIQYF
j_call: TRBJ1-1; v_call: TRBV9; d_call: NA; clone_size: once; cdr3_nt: TGTGCCAGCAGCGTAGTAGGGGCAAGCACTGAAGCTTTCTTT; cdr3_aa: CASSVVGASTEAFF
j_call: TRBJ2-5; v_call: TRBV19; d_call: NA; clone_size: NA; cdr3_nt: TGTGCCAGTAGTATGTCGCGTGCGGCCGCCCAGTACTTC; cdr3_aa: CASSMSRAAAQYF
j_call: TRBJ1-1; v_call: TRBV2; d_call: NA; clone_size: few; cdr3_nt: TGTGCCAGTAAGACAACCACTGAAGCTTTCTTT; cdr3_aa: CASKTTTEAFF
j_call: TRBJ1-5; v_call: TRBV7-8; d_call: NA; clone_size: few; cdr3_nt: TGTGCCAGCAGCTCGGCGGCGGTGAATCAGCCCCAGCATTTT; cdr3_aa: CASSSAAVNQPQHF
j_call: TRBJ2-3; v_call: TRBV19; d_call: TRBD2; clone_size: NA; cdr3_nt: TGTGCCAGTAGTTTTTCACATAGCGGGATTGTAACAGATACGCAGTATTTT; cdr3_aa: CASSFSHSGIVTDTQYF
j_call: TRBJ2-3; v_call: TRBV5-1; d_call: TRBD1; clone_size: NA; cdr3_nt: TGCGCCAGCAGCTTGGGTGGACAGGGCACAGATACGCAGTATTTT; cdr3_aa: CASSLGGQGTDTQYF
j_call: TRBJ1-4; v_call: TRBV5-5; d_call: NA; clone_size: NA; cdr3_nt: TGTGCCAGCAGCTTGGGGCCAACTAATGAAAAACTGTTTTTT; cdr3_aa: CASSLGPTNEKLFF
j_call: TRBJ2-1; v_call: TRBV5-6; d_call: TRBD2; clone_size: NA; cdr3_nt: TGTGCCAGCAGCTTCGACCTAGCGGAGTACAATGAGCAGTTCTTC; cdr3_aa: CASSFDLAEYNEQFF
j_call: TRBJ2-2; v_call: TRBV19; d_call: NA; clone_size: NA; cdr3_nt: TGTGCCAGTAACAGGAACGCAAACACCGGGGAGCTGTTTTTT; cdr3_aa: CASNRNANTGELFF
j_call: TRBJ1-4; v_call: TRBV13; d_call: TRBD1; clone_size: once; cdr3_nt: TGTGCCAGCAGCCCCGTCCGGGACAGGGCCGAAAAACTGTTTTTT; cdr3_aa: CASSPVRDRAEKLFF
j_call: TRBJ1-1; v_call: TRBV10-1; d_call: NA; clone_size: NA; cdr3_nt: TGCGCCAGCAGTTCACAGAGGAACACTGAAGCTTTCTTT; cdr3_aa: CASSSQRNTEAFF
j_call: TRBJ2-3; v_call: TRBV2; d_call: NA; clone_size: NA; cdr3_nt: TGTGCCAGCAGTCCGGGACTTCAAACAGATACGCAGTATTTT; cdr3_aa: CASSPGLQTDTQYF
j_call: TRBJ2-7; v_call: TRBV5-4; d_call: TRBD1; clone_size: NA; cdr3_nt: TGTGCCAGCAGCTTGGGGCAGGGGGACTACGAGCAGTACTTC; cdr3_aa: CASSLGQGDYEQYF
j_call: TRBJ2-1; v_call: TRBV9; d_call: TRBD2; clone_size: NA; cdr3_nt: TGTGCCAGCAGCGGACTAGCGGTTCCTTACAATGAGCAGTTCTTC; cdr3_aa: CASSGLAVPYNEQFF
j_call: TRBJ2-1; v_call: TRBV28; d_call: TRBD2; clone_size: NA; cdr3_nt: TGTGCCAGCAGTTTAAGGGCTAGCGGGAGTTACAATGAGCAGTTCTTC; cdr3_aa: CASSLRASGSYNEQFF
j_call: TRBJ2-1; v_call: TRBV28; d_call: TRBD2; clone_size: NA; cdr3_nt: TGTGCCAGCACCCGGACTAGCGGAGCGGGAGCCTACAATGAGCAGTTCTTC; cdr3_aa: CASTRTSGAGAYNEQFF
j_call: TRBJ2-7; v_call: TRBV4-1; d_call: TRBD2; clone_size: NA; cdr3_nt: TGCGCCAGCAGCCAAGAATGGCGGCGGGGGTCCGAGCAGTACTTC; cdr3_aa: CASSQEWRRGSEQYF
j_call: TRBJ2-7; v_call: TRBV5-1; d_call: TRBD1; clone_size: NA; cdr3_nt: TGCGCCAGCAGCCCTAGGACAGGACAGTTCCACGAGCAGTACTTC; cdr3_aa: CASSPRTGQFHEQYF
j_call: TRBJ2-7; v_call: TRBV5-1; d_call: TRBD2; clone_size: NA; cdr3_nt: TGCGCCAGCAGCTTGGCCGGGAGGCTTGAATACGAGCAGTACTTC; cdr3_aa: CASSLAGRLEYEQYF
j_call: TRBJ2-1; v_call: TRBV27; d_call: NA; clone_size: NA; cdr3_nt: TGTGCCAGCAGTTTATTGGCAGGGGACCCCTACAATGAGCAGTTCTTC; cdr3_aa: CASSLLAGDPYNEQFF
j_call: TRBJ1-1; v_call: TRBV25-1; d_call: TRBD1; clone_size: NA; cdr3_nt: TGTGCCAGCAGTGAATTAGGGACAGGGGTCACTGAAGCTTTCTTT; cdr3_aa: CASSELGTGVTEAFF
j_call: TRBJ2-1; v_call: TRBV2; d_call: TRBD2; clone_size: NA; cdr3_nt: TGTGCCAGCAGTGGGTCGCTAGCGGGAGTTATTGAGCAGTTCTTC; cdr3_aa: CASSGSLAGVIEQFF
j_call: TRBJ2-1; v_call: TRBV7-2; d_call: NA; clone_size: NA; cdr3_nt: TGTGCCAGCAGCTTAGAGGCGGCAGCAAAGCAGTTCTTC; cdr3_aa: CASSLEAAAKQFF
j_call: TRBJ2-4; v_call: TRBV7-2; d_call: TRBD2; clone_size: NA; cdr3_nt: TGTGCCAGCAGCTCCGGACTAGCGGGGATCAATATTCAGTACTTC; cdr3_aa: CASSSGLAGINIQYF
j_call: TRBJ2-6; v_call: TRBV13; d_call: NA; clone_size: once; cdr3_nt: TGTGCCAGCAGCTTATACGGGTCTGGGGCCAACGTCCTGACTTTC; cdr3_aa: CASSLYGSGANVLTF
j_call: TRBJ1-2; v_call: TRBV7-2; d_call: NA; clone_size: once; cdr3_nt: TGTGCCAGCAGGATAGCGGGAGGCCAGGCCTACTATGGCTACACCTTC; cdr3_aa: CASRIAGGQAYYGYTF
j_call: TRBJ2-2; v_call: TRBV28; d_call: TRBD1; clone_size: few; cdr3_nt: TGTGCCAGCAGACGGGACAGGGATGGGCTGTTTTTT; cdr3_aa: CASRRDRDGLFF
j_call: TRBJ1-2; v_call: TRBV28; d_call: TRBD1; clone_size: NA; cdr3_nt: TGTGCCAGCAGTTACATTATCTTCCGGGACAGGGGGCATGATGGCTACACCTTC; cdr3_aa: CASSYIIFRDRGHDGYTF
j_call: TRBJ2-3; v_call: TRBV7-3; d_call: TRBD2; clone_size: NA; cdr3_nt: TGTGCCAGCAGCTTAGGGTCCCTAGCGGGAGCAGATACGCAGTATTTT; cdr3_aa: CASSLGSLAGADTQYF
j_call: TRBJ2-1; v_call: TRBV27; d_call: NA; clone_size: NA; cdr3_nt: TGTGCCAGCAGTTCCCTCGGACTGAGCTCCTACAATGAGCAGTTCTTC; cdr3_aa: CASSSLGLSSYNEQFF
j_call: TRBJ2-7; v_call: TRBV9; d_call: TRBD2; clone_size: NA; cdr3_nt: TGTGCCAGTAGCGGGACTAACTCCTACGAGCAGTACTTC; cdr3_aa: CASSGTNSYEQYF
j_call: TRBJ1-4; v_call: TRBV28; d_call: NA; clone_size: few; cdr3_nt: TGTGCCAGCAGTTTCGCGGGGAAGAATGAAAAACTGTTTTTT; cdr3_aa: CASSFAGKNEKLFF
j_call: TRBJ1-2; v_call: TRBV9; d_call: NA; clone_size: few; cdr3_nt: TGTGCCAGCAGCGCGGGGATTTCCTCTAACTATGGCTACACCTTC; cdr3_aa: CASSAGISSNYGYTF
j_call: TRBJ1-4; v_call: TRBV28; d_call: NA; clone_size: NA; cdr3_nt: TGTGCCAGCAGTGCAGACATTACAACTAATGAAAAACTGTTTTTT; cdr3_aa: CASSADITTNEKLFF
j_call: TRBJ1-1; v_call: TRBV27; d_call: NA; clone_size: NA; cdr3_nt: TGTGCCAGCAGTTTACGGGGATTGAACACTGAAGCTTTCTTT; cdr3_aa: CASSLRGLNTEAFF
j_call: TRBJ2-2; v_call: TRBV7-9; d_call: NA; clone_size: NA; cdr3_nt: TGTGCCACTTGGACAGTGAACACCGGGGAGCTGTTTTTT; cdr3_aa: CATWTVNTGELFF
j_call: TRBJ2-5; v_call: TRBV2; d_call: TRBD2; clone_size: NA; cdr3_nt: TGTGCCAGCAGCCCGCCGCGGACTAGCCCGTGGGAGACCCAGTACTTC; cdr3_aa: CASSPPRTSPWETQYF
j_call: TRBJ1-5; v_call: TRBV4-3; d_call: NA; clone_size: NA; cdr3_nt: TGCGCCAGCAGCCAAGATAGGGGGAGACAGCCCCAGCATTTT; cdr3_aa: CASSQDRGRQPQHF
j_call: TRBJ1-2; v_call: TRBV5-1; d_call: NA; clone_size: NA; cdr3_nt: TGCGCCAGCAGCAAAGGGGGAGAGACGCACTATGGCTACACCTTC; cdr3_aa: CASSKGGETHYGYTF